What follows are 20 T cell receptor beta chains derived from one specimen sequenced in a study of cytotoxic CD8 clonotypes in ibrutinib-treated CLL (dated by TCRdb to about 2021). The time point label, read with the paper, signifies: progressive disease on ibrutinib. Receptor amplification or capture employed the immunoSEQ multiplex PCR assay. The table was pulled from immuneACCESS by TCRdb, which kept in-frame rearrangements only. Such tables lose some clones; where checked, under half of the loss comes from unresolved V genes, and the rest has no known cause. The sample table holds 150,000 to 200,000 clones, of which approximately 90% were seen once. The ten largest clones take up around 3% of the sample. This specimen consisted of PBMCs, obtained at disease progression, from a patient treated with ibrutinib. These receptors originate from a human donor with chronic lymphocytic leukemia.

The genes are TRBV10-3 and TRBJ2-1; D is tentatively TRBD1 or TRBD2 (6 bases each). There are 15 residues in the CDR3. Trimming pared 0 bases from V and 3 bases from J, leaving 9 bases between. Germline V gene sequence: CDR1 ENHRY, CDR2 SYGVKD. The CDR3 DNA reads TGTGCCATCAGTGAGTCAGGGGGGAGCTACAATGAGCAGTTCTTC. It translates to CAISESGGSYNEQFF.

The chain couples TRBV13 to TRBJ1-2, with D tentatively TRBD1 (6 bases). Trimming cost V 4 bases and J 4 bases, with 10 bases left between them. Germline V gene lookup returns CDR1 PRHDT and CDR2 FYEKMQ (reference sequence). This CDR3 spans 13 amino acids. The CDR3 region is CASSSRDIYGYTF. The CDR3 DNA reads as TGTGCCAGCAGCTCACGGGACATCTATGGCTACACCTTC.

The CDR3 here is CASGKNYGYTF. CDR3 sequence (DNA): TGTGCTAGTGGGAAGAACTATGGCTACACCTTC. The chain combines TRBV12-5 with TRBJ1-2, with D unclear. Between the trimmed V and J ends, which lost 6 bases and 2 bases, there was a span of 4 bases. The CDR3 spans 11 residues. Germline CDR1 is LGHNT and CDR2 is FRNRAP. Full variable domain (remainder filled in from reference TRBV12-5 and TRBJ1-2): DARVTQTPRHKVTEMGQEVTMRCQPILGHNTVFWYRQTMMQGLELLAYFRNRAPLDDSGMPKDRFSAEMPDATLATLKIQPSEPRDSAVYFCASGKNYGYTFGSGTRLTVV.

The genes are TRBV30 and TRBJ2-3; D remains unclear. From germline, CDR1 is GTSNPN and CDR2 SVGIG (reference sequence). Trimming shortened V by 2 bases and J by 2 bases, and 5 bases separated the two germline ends. The CDR3 is made up of 12 amino acids. The CDR3 is CAWSKITDTQYF. CDR3 nucleotides: TGTGCCTGGAGTAAAATCACAGATACGCAGTATTTT. The variable domain in full, completed from reference TRBV30 and TRBJ2-3, reads SQTIHQWPATLVQPVGSPLSLECTVEGTSNPNLYWYRQAAGRGLQLLFYSVGIGQISSEVPQNLSASRPQDRQFILSSKKLLLSDSGFYLCAWSKITDTQYFGPGTRLTVL.

The chain recombines TRBV4-3 with TRBJ2-1; the match to TRBD2 covers 14 bases. V lost 3 bases, J lost 6 bases, and 7 bases stayed unmatched. Looked up from germline, CDR1 is LGHNA and CDR2 is YSLEER. This CDR3 spans 17 amino acids. The chain's CDR3 is CASSHPGLAGGGNEQFF. The CDR3 DNA sequence: TGCGCCAGCAGCCACCCTGGACTAGCGGGAGGAGGCAATGAGCAGTTCTTC.

This chain uses TRBV15 with TRBJ1-1; no firm D call. V was cut by 0 bases and J by 6 bases, with 14 bases left in between. Germline CDR1 LNHNV, CDR2 YYDKDF (reference sequence). The CDR3 is made up of 15 amino acids. Here the CDR3 DNA reads TGTGCCACCAGCAGAGATGGGCAGTTTTTCGCTGAAGCTTTCTTT. It encodes CATSRDGQFFAEAFF.

This chain links TRBV6-9 with TRBJ1-2; 7 bases line up with TRBD1. The CDR3 runs to 13 residues. CDR1 and CDR2 (germline): MNHGY, SVAAGI. Trimming removed 2 bases from V and 7 bases from J; junction bases left unmatched: 4. CDR3 in amino acids: CASSYKTGSGYTF. CDR3 coding DNA: TGTGCCAGCAGTTATAAGACAGGGAGTGGCTACACCTTC.

This chain uses TRBV2 with TRBJ2-7, with D possibly being TRBD1 (5 bases). CDR1 is SNHLY, CDR2 FYNNEI, per germline. This CDR3 contains 12 residues. Trimming stripped 8 bases from V and 7 bases from J, with 15 bases between. The CDR3 DNA reads TGTGCCAGCGAGGCCAGGGTGGAGGAGCAGTACTTC. Its translation: CASEARVEEQYF. Full variable domain (rest looked up from reference TRBV2 and TRBJ2-7): EPEVTQTPSHQVTQMGQEVILRCVPISNHLYFYWYRQILGQKVEFLVSFYNNEISEKSEIFDDQFSVERPDGSNFTLKIRSTKLEDSAMYFCASEARVEEQYFGPGTRLTVT.

The chain recombines TRBV5-1 with TRBJ2-3; D may match TRBD1 or TRBD2 (6 bases each). V was cut by 3 bases and J by 2 bases, with 7 bases left in between. Germline V gene lookup returns CDR1 SGHRS and CDR2 YFSETQ. This CDR3 contains 13 residues. CDR3 DNA: TGCGCCAGCAGCTGGGGGGCCACAGATACGCAGTATTTT. As protein: CASSWGATDTQYF. Full variable domain (remainder filled in from reference TRBV5-1 and TRBJ2-3): KAGVTQTPRYLIKTRGQQVTLSCSPISGHRSVSWYQQTPGQGLQFLFEYFSETQRNKGNFPGRFSGRQFSNSRSEMNVSTLELGDSALYLCASSWGATDTQYFGPGTRLTVL.

The chain carries TRBV29-1 and TRBJ2-7; maybe TRBD1 (6 bases). V was pared by 1 base and J by 4 bases, with 20 bases between. Germline CDR1 SQVTM, CDR2 ANQGSEA. The CDR3 is made up of 16 amino acids. The CDR3 DNA is TGCAGCGTTGAAGGGGACAATTATCAGGGGTTATACGAGCAGTACTTC. This encodes CSVEGDNYQGLYEQYF.

This chain connects TRBV5-1 to TRBJ1-5; tentative D call: TRBD1 (5 bases). CDR1 and CDR2 from the germline V gene are SGHRS and YFSETQ. This CDR3 contains 20 residues. Trimming took 4 bases from V and 0 from J, leaving 26 bases between them. The CDR3 region has the DNA TGCGCCAGCAGCCCGTACTCCAACGCACCGACAGCTTATAGCAATCAGCCCCAGCATTTT. Translating gives CASSPYSNAPTAYSNQPQHF.

The chain links TRBV29-1 to TRBJ1-2; D is unresolved. The CDR3 loop spans 11 amino acids. The ends were cut back, 6 bases at V and 7 bases at J, with 12 bases in the middle. CDR1 SQVTM and CDR2 ANQGSEA come from the germline V gene. The CDR3 sequence: CSVPFSTGYTF. The CDR3 coding sequence is TGCAGCGTCCCCTTTAGTACTGGCTACACCTTC.

The genes are TRBV11-2 and TRBJ2-5; D is uncertain. V was pared by 1 base and J by 1 base, with 7 bases between. The CDR3 consists of 14 residues. Germline V CDR1 and CDR2: SGHAT, FQNNGV. CDR3 sequence reads: CASSLGAGQETQYF. Here the CDR3 DNA reads TGTGCCAGCAGCTTAGGTGCCGGCCAAGAGACCCAGTACTTC.

The gene calls are TRBV7-9 and TRBJ2-7; 10 bases align to TRBD2. V shed 2 bases, J shed 11 bases, and the junction held 9 bases outside the gene matches. Germline lookup yields CDR1 SEHNR and CDR2 FQNEAQ (reference sequence). This CDR3 has 14 amino acids. The CDR3 loop is CASSLLAGDGRKYF. DNA of the CDR3: TGTGCCAGCAGCTTACTAGCGGGAGATGGGCGCAAGTACTTC.

This clone has a single count. CDR3 sequence (DNA): TGTGCCAGCAGCTTAAGGGCGGGAGTGGAGACCCAGTACTTC. Translated, it gives CASSLRAGVETQYF. The chain employs TRBV7-2 and TRBJ2-5; 7 bases map to TRBD2. From germline, CDR1 is SGHTA and CDR2 FQGNSA. Trimming cost V 2 bases and J 5 bases; bases outside gene matches: 5. The CDR3 runs to 14 residues.

This chain connects TRBV27 to TRBJ1-2; D is possibly TRBD1 (5 bases). The V gene's germline CDR1 is MNHEY and CDR2 SMNVEV (reference sequence). V lost 3 bases and J 2 bases, leaving 10 bases between the germline ends. The CDR3 is 14 residues long. The CDR3 reads CASSLSGRNYGYTF. The CDR3 DNA reads as TGTGCCAGCAGTTTGTCAGGGCGGAACTATGGCTACACCTTC.

J is TRBJ2-5 and V is TRBV19; TRBD1 matches at 9 bases. V gave up 3 bases and J gave up 5 bases; unmatched junction bases: 10. From germline, CDR1 is LNHDA and CDR2 SQIVND (reference sequence). The CDR3 runs to 16 residues. The CDR3 nucleotides read TGTGCCAGTAGTATCTTGAGGGGACAGGGTATCGAGACCCAGTACTTC. Translation: CASSILRGQGIETQYF. Combining the CDR3 with reference TRBV19 and TRBJ2-5 gives the whole variable domain DGGITQSPKYLFRKEGQNVTLSCEQNLNHDAMYWYRQDPGQGLRLIYYSQIVNDFQKGDIAEGYSVSREKKESFPLTVTSAQKNPTAFYLCASSILRGQGIETQYFGPGTRLLVL.

The genes are TRBV5-6 and TRBJ2-1, with TRBD1 as a possible D gene (5 bases). The V gene's germline CDR1 is SGHDT and CDR2 YYEEEE. CDR3 length: 15 amino acids. The V end lost 1 base, the J end lost 2 bases, and 10 bases lay between the germline ends. CDR3 loop: CASSLNRLPYNEQFF. The CDR3 coding sequence is TGTGCCAGCAGCTTGAACAGGCTACCCTACAATGAGCAGTTCTTC.

This chain connects TRBV5-4 to TRBJ2-1; TRBD1 is a possible D gene (6 bases). The V end lost 0 bases, the J end lost 4 bases, and 11 bases lay between the germline ends. Per germline, CDR1 SGHNT and CDR2 YYREEE (reference sequence). The CDR3 runs to 15 residues. CDR3 sequence: CASSLGTVLYNEQFF. CDR3 DNA: TGTGCCAGCAGCTTGGGGACAGTACTTTACAATGAGCAGTTCTTC. Based on the CDR3 plus reference TRBV5-4 and TRBJ2-1, the full variable domain is ETGVTQSPTHLIKTRGQQVTLRCSSQSGHNTVSWYQQALGQGPQFIFQYYREEENGRGNFPPRFSGLQFPNYSSELNVNALELDDSALYLCASSLGTVLYNEQFFGPGTRLTVL.

V gene TRBV6-5 combines with J gene TRBJ1-3; no clear D. The CDR3 totals 15 residues. Germline CDR1 MNHEY, CDR2 SVGAGI. Trimming cost V 8 bases and J 3 bases, with 17 bases left between them. The CDR3 spells CASEVWEGGGNTIYF. DNA for the CDR3: TGTGCCAGCGAAGTATGGGAGGGAGGTGGAAACACCATATATTTT.